The source of this TCR beta chain is a study of molecular identifiers for immune sequencing clone quantification. Regarding the study as a whole: Clones above 20 RNA copies held over 98% of effector molecules, under 1% in naive cells.

The authors built bulk TCR libraries by previously described methods with listed TCR primers. TCRdb ran MiXCR on the PCR reads and lists one entry per CDR3 protein. The sample has 35,000 or so distinct CDR3 sequences, 15% to 20% seen once. Naive CD8 T cells were FACS-sorted by CD8+CD4-CCR7+CD45RA+ markers. Comments on this clonotype: Its antigen is not known. One base away lies a much larger clone, so this may be a sequencing read error.

CDR3 length: 11 amino acids. Germline V gene data show CDR1 as MDHEN and CDR2 as SYDVKM. This clonotype originated in a human donor in good health. Some libraries in this study had Jurkat cell RNA spiked in. The chain uses TRBV28 and TRBJ2-3; D is uncertain. Sequenced sample: naive CD8+ T cells from blood, with Jurkat cell RNA spiked in. The sample's subset: FACS-sorted CD8+CD4-CCR7+CD45RA+ naive T cells. The CDR3 loop is CSSSPEDTQYF. DNA for the CDR3: TGTTCCAGCAGCCCCGAGGATACGCAGTATTTT. Filled out from reference TRBV28 and TRBJ2-3, the complete variable domain reads DVKVTQSSRYLVKRTGEKVFLECVQDMDHENMFWYRQDPGLGLRLIYFSYDVKMKEKGDIPEGYSVSREKKERFSLILESASTNQTSMYLCSSSPEDTQYFGPGTRLTVL.